Following are 23 T cell receptor beta chains from one sample sequenced in a study of T cell repertoires in cytomegalovirus infection. TCRdb passed the reads through MiXCR, listing each CDR3 protein once. The table lists roughly 320,000 distinct CDR3 sequences, roughly 9.3% of them singletons. The sequenced sample was PBMCs. The receptors were gathered from a human donor in good health (CMV status not recorded). Some clones in this sample may be carry-over from other donors' samples.

This clonotype was observed a few times. Here the CDR3 DNA reads TGTGCCAGCACCGGGGGGGCTGTGGGTGGAAACACCATATATTTT. It encodes CASTGGAVGGNTIYF. This chain uses TRBV28 with TRBJ1-3; TRBD1 might be the D (6 bases). CDR3 length: 15 residues. V lost 7 bases and J lost 3, with 16 bases in between. Germline values: CDR1 MDHEN, CDR2 SYDVKM.

This clonotype was seen ten or more times. The V and J genes are TRBV6-5 and TRBJ2-3, with D possibly being TRBD1 (6 bases). From germline, CDR1 is MNHEY and CDR2 SVGAGI. This CDR3 comprises 15 residues. Trimming shortened V by 5 bases and J by 2 bases, and 14 bases separated the two germline ends. The chain's CDR3 is CASSLQGQYTDTQYF. CDR3 nucleotides: TGTGCCAGCAGTCTTCAGGGGCAATACACAGATACGCAGTATTTT.

As concerns this clonotype: A junction boundary mismatches the germline segment, possibly from a read error. This chain links TRBV5-1 with TRBJ2-1; no definite D call. The germline CDR1 and CDR2 sequences are SGHRS and YFSETQ. CDR3 length: 14 residues. The CDR3, as DNA: TGCGCCTGCAGCTTGGCCCAGAGCCGGAATGAGCAGTTCTTC. It translates to CACSLAQSRNEQFF.

Only a few counts were recorded for this clonotype. This sequence joins TRBV29-1 and TRBJ2-1; the D is unclear. V lost 4 bases and J 6 bases, leaving 10 bases between the germline ends. This CDR3 has 12 amino acids. Germline V lookup: CDR1 SQVTM, CDR2 ANQGSEA. Here the CDR3 reads CSVVGHGNEQFF. The CDR3 DNA is TGCAGCGTTGTAGGGCATGGCAATGAGCAGTTCTTC.

In its sample, this clonotype was seen a few times. The gene calls are TRBV25-1 and TRBJ2-7; no firm D call. The germline V gene encodes CDR1 MGHDK and CDR2 SYGVNS. The length of the CDR3 is 11 residues. Between the trimmed V and J ends, which lost 6 bases and 4 bases, there was a span of 7 bases. The chain's CDR3 is CASSDRYEQYF. CDR3 DNA sequence: TGTGCCAGCAGCGACCGGTACGAGCAGTACTTC.

The table lists this clonotype with a few counts. The chain's CDR3 is CASSAGTLHNSPLHF. For the CDR3, the DNA is TGTGCCAGCAGTGCCGGGACGTTGCATAATTCACCCCTCCACTTT. The rearrangement uses TRBV2 and TRBJ1-6; D is perhaps TRBD1 (5 bases). The germline V gene has CDR1 SNHLY and CDR2 FYNNEI. The V end lost 4 bases, the J end lost 5 bases, and 12 bases lay between the germline ends. CDR3 length equals 15 residues. The full variable domain, with the rest looked up from reference TRBV2 and TRBJ1-6, is EPEVTQTPSHQVTQMGQEVILRCVPISNHLYFYWYRQILGQKVEFLVSFYNNEISEKSEIFDDQFSVERPDGSNFTLKIRSTKLEDSAMYFCASSAGTLHNSPLHFGNGTRLTVT.

This clonotype was detected ten times or more. This rearrangement joins TRBV19 to TRBJ2-1; 8 bases agree with TRBD2. Trimming took 3 bases from V and 5 from J; bases not matched to a gene: 6. Germline-derived CDR1 and CDR2 are LNHDA and SQIVND (reference sequence). The CDR3 consists of 15 residues. CDR3 loop: CASSIQAGDNNEQFF. CDR3 bases: TGTGCCAGTAGTATTCAAGCGGGGGACAACAATGAGCAGTTCTTC. Combining the CDR3 with reference TRBV19 and TRBJ2-1 gives the whole variable domain DGGITQSPKYLFRKEGQNVTLSCEQNLNHDAMYWYRQDPGQGLRLIYYSQIVNDFQKGDIAEGYSVSREKKESFPLTVTSAQKNPTAFYLCASSIQAGDNNEQFFGPGTRLTVL.

Ten or more counts support this clonotype. This chain uses TRBV7-2 with TRBJ2-5; D uncertain. Germline V CDR1 and CDR2: SGHTA, FQGNSA. The CDR3 extends over 15 amino acids. V was pared by 2 bases and J by 3 bases, with 13 bases between. Here the CDR3 reads CASSLLGSYEETQYF. CDR3 nucleotide sequence: TGTGCCAGCAGCTTATTAGGGTCTTATGAAGAGACCCAGTACTTC.

In its sample, this clonotype was seen many times. The CDR3 is CASRARDFSGNTIYF. The DNA of the CDR3 is TGTGCCAGCAGAGCCCGGGACTTCTCTGGAAACACCATATATTTT. The genes are TRBV6-2 or TRBV6-3 and TRBJ1-3; D is perhaps TRBD1 (5 bases). Germline V gene data show CDR1 as MNHEY and CDR2 as SVGEGT. Trimming removed 6 bases from V and 0 bases from J, with 12 bases in between. This CDR3 comprises 15 residues.

This clonotype was seen ten or more times. The chain is built from TRBV6-5 and TRBJ2-4; 8 bases map to TRBD1. In germline, CDR1 is MNHEY, CDR2 SVGAGI. This CDR3 region has 15 residues. V trimming: 5 bases; J trimming: 2 bases; junction bases outside the gene matches: 5. Here the CDR3 DNA reads TGTGCCAGCAGTGAGACAGGGGCAACCAAAAACATTCAGTACTTC. Residues: CASSETGATKNIQYF.

This clonotype showed up many times. The rearrangement joins TRBV7-2 to TRBJ1-1; TRBD1 agrees at 7 bases. The CDR3 totals 14 residues. V dropped 4 bases and J dropped 1; count of bases not matched to a gene: 3. CDR1 is SGHTA, CDR2 FQGNSA, per germline. The CDR3 sequence is CASSYDRANTEAFF. CDR3 in DNA: TGTGCCAGCAGCTATGACAGGGCGAACACTGAAGCTTTCTTT.

This clonotype was observed many times. The rearrangement uses TRBV7-9 and TRBJ1-1; possible D gene TRBD1, 5 bases. Germline CDR1 reads SEHNR; CDR2 reads FQNEAQ (reference sequence). CDR3 length equals 17 residues. Trimming pared 5 bases from V and 0 bases from J, leaving 19 bases between. CDR3 DNA: TGTGCCAGCAGCGGACGGCCGGGACGGAAGTTGAACACTGAAGCTTTCTTT. Protein: CASSGRPGRKLNTEAFF.

Turning to this clonotype: A single base separates this from a much larger clone, so it may be a read error. J is TRBJ2-5 and V is TRBV19; D call uncertain. This CDR3 region has 13 residues. Trimming shortened V by 2 bases and J by 6 bases, and 10 bases separated the two germline ends. Germline CDR1 LNHDA, CDR2 SQIVND (reference sequence). CDR3 sequence reads: CASSIKAGKTQYF. The CDR3 DNA reads TGTGCCAGTAGTATAAAGGCAGGCAAGACCCAGTACTTC.

The chain recombines TRBV27 with TRBJ2-7; 7 bases are shared with TRBD1. Per germline, CDR1 MNHEY and CDR2 SMNVEV (reference sequence). CDR3 length: 15 residues. The J segment lost 3 bases and the V segment lost 2 bases, leaving 7 bases of the junction unmatched. CDR3 sequence reads: CASSLIQGVNYEQYF. CDR3 DNA: TGTGCCAGCAGTTTAATTCAGGGGGTGAACTACGAGCAGTACTTC.

In this sample, this clonotype turned up many times. The rearrangement uses TRBV28 and TRBJ1-4, with D possibly TRBD1 on 6 matching bases. The V end lost 4 bases, the J end lost 7 bases, and 19 bases lay between the germline ends. CDR1 and CDR2 from the germline V gene are MDHEN and SYDVKM. CDR3 length: 16 amino acids. For the CDR3, the DNA is TGTGCCAGCAGTTGGCAGTCCCAGGGGTTAAGTGAAAAACTGTTTTTT. This gives the protein CASSWQSQGLSEKLFF.

Ten or more counts support this clonotype. This chain joins TRBV20-1 and TRBJ2-1; 14 bases align to TRBD2. Germline CDR1 DFQATT, CDR2 SNEGSKA (reference sequence). The CDR3 covers 16 residues. J lost 6 bases, V lost 4 bases, and 8 bases had no gene match. The CDR3 region is CSAKTSGGARRNEQFF. CDR3 bases: TGCAGTGCTAAGACTAGCGGGGGGGCTAGACGCAATGAGCAGTTCTTC.

The V call is TRBV28, the J call TRBJ1-5; no clear D gene. There are 16 residues in the CDR3. Germline assignment: CDR1 MDHEN and CDR2 SYDVKM. V lost 4 bases and J 2 bases, leaving 15 bases between the germline ends. The CDR3 sequence is CASSSMELVGNQPQHF. The CDR3 DNA reads as TGTGCCAGCAGTTCAATGGAACTAGTAGGCAATCAGCCCCAGCATTTT. Complete variable domain (other parts from reference TRBV28 and TRBJ1-5): DVKVTQSSRYLVKRTGEKVFLECVQDMDHENMFWYRQDPGLGLRLIYFSYDVKMKEKGDIPEGYSVSREKKERFSLILESASTNQTSMYLCASSSMELVGNQPQHFGDGTRLSIL.

This clonotype came up many times. The chain carries TRBV27 and TRBJ1-4, with D possibly being TRBD1 (6 bases). V was shortened by 2 bases and J by 5 bases, with 9 bases between the two germline ends. Per germline, CDR1 MNHEY and CDR2 SMNVEV (reference sequence). This CDR3 region has 14 residues. The CDR3, as DNA: TGTGCCAGCAGTTTAAGTACAGGGAATGAAAAACTGTTTTTT. It encodes CASSLSTGNEKLFF.

This clonotype was counted at least ten times. The chain has TRBV29-1 and TRBJ1-2, with D perhaps TRBD1 (6 bases). The CDR3 consists of 14 residues. CDR1 SQVTM and CDR2 ANQGSEA come from the germline V gene. The germline V and J ends were trimmed by 6 bases and 6 bases, with 20 bases remaining between them. This chain's CDR3 is CSVTNRATVHGYTF. CDR3 DNA sequence: TGCAGCGTGACCAACAGGGCCACGGTCCATGGCTACACCTTC.

V is TRBV19 and J is TRBJ2-4; D possibly corresponds to TRBD1 (6 bases). Germline values: CDR1 LNHDA, CDR2 SQIVND (reference sequence). The CDR3 is 17 residues long. V was trimmed by 0 bases and J by 0 bases, leaving 12 bases between them. The CDR3 sequence is CASSIDLDRRAKNIQYF. The CDR3 coding sequence is TGTGCCAGTAGTATAGATCTTGACAGGCGAGCCAAAAACATTCAGTACTTC.

Ten or more counts support this clonotype. The chain carries TRBV7-2 and TRBJ2-7, with a possible D match to TRBD1 (5 bases). The CDR3 is made up of 16 amino acids. The V and J ends lost 5 bases and 2 bases respectively, with 19 bases between them. Germline V gene lookup returns CDR1 SGHTA and CDR2 FQGNSA. The CDR3 sequence is CASSRYTTTETYEQYF. The CDR3 DNA reads as TGTGCCAGCAGCCGCTACACTACGACAGAAACCTACGAGCAGTACTTC.

V and J are TRBV11-2 and TRBJ2-7; a weak D match, TRBD1 (5 bases). V was pared by 2 bases and J by 0 bases, with 8 bases between. The CDR3 has 14 residues. Germline values: CDR1 SGHAT, CDR2 FQNNGV. The CDR3 DNA reads as TGTGCCAGCAGCTTAACCAGGGCCTCCTACGAGCAGTACGTC. It yields the protein CASSLTRASYEQYV.

This clonotype has a count of ten or more. This sequence joins TRBV7-2 and TRBJ1-6; D unclear. From germline, CDR1 is SGHTA and CDR2 FQGNSA. This CDR3 contains 17 residues. The V end was cut by 5 bases, the J end by 0 bases, with 14 bases between. CDR3 DNA sequence: TGTGCCAGCAGCCGCTTAGGGTCGAGCTCCTATAATTCACCCCTCCACTTT. Translated: CASSRLGSSSYNSPLHF.